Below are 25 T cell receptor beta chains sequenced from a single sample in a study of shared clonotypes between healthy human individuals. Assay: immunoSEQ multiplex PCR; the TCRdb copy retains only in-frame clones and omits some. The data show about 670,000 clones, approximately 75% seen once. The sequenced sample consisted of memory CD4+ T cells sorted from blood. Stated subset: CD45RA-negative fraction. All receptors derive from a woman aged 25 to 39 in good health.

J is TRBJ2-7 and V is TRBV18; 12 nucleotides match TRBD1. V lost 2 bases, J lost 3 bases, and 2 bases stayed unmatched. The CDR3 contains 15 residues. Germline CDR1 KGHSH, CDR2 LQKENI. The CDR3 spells CASSPGTGGFYEQYF. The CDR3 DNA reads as TGTGCCAGCTCACCAGGGACAGGGGGCTTCTACGAGCAGTACTTC. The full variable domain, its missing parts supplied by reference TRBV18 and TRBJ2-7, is NAGVMQNPRHLVRRRGQEARLRCSPMKGHSHVYWYRQLPEEGLKFMVYLQKENIIDESGMPKERFSAEFPKEGPSILRIQQVVRGDSAAYFCASSPGTGGFYEQYFGPGTRLTVT.

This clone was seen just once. CDR3 loop: CASSRFVSGELFF. The CDR3 coding sequence is TGTGCCAGCAGCCGATTCGTGTCCGGGGAGCTGTTTTTT. The chain is built from TRBV27 and TRBJ2-2; no definite D call. CDR1 is MNHEY, CDR2 SMNVEV, per germline (reference sequence). The V end was cut by 6 bases, the J end by 6 bases, with 11 bases between. CDR3 length equals 13 residues.

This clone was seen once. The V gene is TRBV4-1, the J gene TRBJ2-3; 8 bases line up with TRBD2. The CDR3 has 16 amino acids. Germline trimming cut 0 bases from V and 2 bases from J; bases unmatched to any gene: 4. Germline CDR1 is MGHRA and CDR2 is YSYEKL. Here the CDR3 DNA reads TGCGCCAGCAGCCAAGAACTCGGGAGGGCCACAGATACGCAGTATTTT. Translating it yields CASSQELGRATDTQYF.

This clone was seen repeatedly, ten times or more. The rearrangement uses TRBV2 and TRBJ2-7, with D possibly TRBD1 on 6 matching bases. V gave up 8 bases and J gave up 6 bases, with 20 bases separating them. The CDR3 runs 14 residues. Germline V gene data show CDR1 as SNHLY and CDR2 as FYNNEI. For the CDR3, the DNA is TGTGCCAGCCACCCTCTGGCAGGGGCGGGCGAGCAGTACTTC. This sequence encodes CASHPLAGAGEQYF.

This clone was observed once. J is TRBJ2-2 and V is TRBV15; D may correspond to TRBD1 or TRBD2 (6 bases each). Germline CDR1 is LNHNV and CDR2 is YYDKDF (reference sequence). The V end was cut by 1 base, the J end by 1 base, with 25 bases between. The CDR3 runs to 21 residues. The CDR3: CATSRGVSRGLAGQNTGELFF. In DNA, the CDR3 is TGTGCCACCAGCAGAGGAGTGAGTAGGGGCCTGGCGGGACAGAACACCGGGGAGCTGTTTTTT. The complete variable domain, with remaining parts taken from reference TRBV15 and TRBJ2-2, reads DAMVIQNPRYQVTQFGKPVTLSCSQTLNHNVMYWYQQKSSQAPKLLFHYYDKDFNNEADTPDNFQSRRPNTSFCFLDIRSPGLGDTAMYLCATSRGVSRGLAGQNTGELFFGEGSRLTVL.

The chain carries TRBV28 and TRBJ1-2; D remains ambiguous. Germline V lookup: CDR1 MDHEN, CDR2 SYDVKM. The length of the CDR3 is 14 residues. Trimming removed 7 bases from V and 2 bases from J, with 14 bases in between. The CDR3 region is CASTFGDGNYGYTF. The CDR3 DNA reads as TGTGCCAGCACCTTCGGTGACGGAAACTATGGCTACACCTTC.

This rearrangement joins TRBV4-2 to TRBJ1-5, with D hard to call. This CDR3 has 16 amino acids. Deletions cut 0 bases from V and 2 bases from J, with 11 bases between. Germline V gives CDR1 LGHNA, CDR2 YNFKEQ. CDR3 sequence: CASSQEVGKGNQPQHF. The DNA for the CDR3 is TGTGCCAGCAGCCAAGAAGTTGGGAAGGGCAATCAGCCCCAGCATTTT.

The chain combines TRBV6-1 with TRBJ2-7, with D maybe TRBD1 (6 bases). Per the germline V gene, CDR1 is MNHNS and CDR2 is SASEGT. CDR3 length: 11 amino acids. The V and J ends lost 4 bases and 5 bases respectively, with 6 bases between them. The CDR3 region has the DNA TGTGCCAGCAGTGCAGGGGACGAGCAGTACTTC. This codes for CASSAGDEQYF.

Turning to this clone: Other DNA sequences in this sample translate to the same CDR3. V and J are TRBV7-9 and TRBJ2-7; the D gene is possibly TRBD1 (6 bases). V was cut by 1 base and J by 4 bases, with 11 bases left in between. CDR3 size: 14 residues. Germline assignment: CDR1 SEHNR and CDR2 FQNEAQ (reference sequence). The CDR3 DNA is TGTGCCAGCAGCTTAGGGCAGGGGATTTACGAGCAGTACTTC. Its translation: CASSLGQGIYEQYF.

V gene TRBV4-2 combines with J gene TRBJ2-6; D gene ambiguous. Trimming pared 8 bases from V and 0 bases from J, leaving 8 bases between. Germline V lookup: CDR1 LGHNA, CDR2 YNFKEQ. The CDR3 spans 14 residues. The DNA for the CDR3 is TGTGCCAGCGGGCAAAGCTCTGGGGCCAACGTCCTGACTTTC. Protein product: CASGQSSGANVLTF.

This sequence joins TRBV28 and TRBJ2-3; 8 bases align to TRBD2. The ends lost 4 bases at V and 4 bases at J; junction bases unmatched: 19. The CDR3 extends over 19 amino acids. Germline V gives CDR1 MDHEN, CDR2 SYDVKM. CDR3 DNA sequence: TGTGCCAGCAGTTCTGAAGACGGGAGGGCCGCGTTAGCCTCAGATACGCAGTATTTT. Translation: CASSSEDGRAALASDTQYF.

In nucleotides, the CDR3 is TGCAGCGTACCCAGGGGTCTCTCAGGGGAGACCCAGTACTTC. This sequence encodes CSVPRGLSGETQYF. The chain joins TRBV29-1 to TRBJ2-5, with D possibly being TRBD1 (6 bases). Germline assignment: CDR1 SQVTM and CDR2 ANQGSEA. The V and J ends lost 6 bases and 5 bases respectively, with 19 bases between them. The length of the CDR3 is 14 residues.

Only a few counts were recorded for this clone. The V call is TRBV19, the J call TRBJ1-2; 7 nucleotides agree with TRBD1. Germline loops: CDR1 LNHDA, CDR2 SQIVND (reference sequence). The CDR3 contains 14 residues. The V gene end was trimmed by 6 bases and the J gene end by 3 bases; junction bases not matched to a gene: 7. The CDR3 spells CASRSLDRDYGYTF. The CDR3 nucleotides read TGTGCCAGTAGATCTCTTGACAGGGACTATGGCTACACCTTC.

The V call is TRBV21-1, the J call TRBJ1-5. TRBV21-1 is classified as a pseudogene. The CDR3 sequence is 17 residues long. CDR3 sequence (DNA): TGTGCCAGCAGTATTAAAAGGTCACACCTTAGCAATCAGCCCCAGCATTTT. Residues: CASSIKRSHLSNQPQHF.

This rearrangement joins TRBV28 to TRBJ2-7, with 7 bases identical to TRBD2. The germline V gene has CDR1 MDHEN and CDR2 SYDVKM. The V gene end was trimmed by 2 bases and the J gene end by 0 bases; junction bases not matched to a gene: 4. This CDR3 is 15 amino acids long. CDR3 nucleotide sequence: TGTGCCAGCAGTTTACAACGCGGGGGCTCCTACGAGCAGTACTTC. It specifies CASSLQRGGSYEQYF.

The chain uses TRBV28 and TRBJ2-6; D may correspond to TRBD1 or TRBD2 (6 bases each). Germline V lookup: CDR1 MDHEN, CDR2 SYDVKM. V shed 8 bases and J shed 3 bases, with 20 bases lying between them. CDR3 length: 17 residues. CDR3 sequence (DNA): TGTGCCAGCGTACCCGGGGGCAACCTCTTTGGGGCCAACGTCCTGACTTTC. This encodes CASVPGGNLFGANVLTF.

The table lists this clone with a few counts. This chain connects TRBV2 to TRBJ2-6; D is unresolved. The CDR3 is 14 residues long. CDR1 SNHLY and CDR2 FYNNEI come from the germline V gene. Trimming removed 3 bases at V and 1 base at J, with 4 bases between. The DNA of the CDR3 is TGTGCCAGCAGTGAGGAATCTGGGGCCAACGTCCTGACTTTC. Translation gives CASSEESGANVLTF.

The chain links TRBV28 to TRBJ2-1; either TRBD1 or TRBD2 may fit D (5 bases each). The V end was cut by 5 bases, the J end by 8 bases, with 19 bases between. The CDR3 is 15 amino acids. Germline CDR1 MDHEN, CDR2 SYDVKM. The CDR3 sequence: CASSPPGRTDHEQFF. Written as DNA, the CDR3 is TGTGCCAGCAGTCCCCCGGGACGCACCGATCATGAGCAGTTCTTC.

CDR3 protein: CAISTDLNQPQHF. The DNA for the CDR3 is TGTGCCATCAGTACAGATTTGAATCAGCCCCAGCATTTT. This rearrangement joins TRBV10-3 to TRBJ1-5; D uncertain. This CDR3 region has 13 residues. In germline, CDR1 is ENHRY, CDR2 SYGVKD. The V gene lost 5 bases and the J gene lost 4 bases, with 9 bases spanning the gap.

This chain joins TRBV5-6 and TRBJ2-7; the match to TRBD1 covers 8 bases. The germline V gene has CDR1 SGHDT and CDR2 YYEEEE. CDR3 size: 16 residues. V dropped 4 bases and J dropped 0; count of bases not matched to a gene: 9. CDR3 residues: CASSRARQGISYEQYF. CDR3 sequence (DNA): TGTGCCAGCAGCCGGGCACGACAGGGGATCTCCTACGAGCAGTACTTC.

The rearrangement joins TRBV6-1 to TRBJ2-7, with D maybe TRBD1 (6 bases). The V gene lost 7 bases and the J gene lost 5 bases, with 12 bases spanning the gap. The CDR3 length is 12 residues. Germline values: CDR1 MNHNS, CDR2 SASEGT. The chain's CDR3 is CASKEGGHEQYF. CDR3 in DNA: TGTGCCAGCAAGGAAGGGGGTCACGAGCAGTACTTC.

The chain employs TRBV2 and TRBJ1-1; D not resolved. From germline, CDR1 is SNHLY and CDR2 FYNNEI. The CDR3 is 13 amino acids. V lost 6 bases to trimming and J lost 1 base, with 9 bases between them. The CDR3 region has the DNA TGTGCCAGCAGAACCGAGGGGAACACTGAAGCTTTCTTT. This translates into CASRTEGNTEAFF.

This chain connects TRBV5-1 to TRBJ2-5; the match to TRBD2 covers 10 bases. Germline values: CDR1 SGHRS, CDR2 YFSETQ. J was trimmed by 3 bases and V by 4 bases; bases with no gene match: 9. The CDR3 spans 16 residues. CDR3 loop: CASSQREGQTKETQYF. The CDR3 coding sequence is TGCGCCAGCAGCCAGCGGGAGGGCCAGACAAAAGAGACCCAGTACTTC.

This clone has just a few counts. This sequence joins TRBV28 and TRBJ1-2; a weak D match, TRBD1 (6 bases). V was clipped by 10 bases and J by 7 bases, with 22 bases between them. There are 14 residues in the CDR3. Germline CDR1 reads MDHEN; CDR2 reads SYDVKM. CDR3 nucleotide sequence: TGTGCCACTCGTGTAGTGGGCAGGGGTAGTGGCTACACCTTC. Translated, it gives CATRVVGRGSGYTF.

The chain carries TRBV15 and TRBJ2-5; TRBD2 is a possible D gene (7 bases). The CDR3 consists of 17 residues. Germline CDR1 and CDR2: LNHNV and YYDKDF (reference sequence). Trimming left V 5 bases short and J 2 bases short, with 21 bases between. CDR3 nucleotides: TGTGCCACCAGCTCCAGAAGGGGGGGGGCTTGGCAAGAGACCCAGTACTTC. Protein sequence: CATSSRRGGAWQETQYF.